This record looks at one T cell receptor (beta chain) sequence and its context. Its antigen remains unknown. This sample is part of a study of siplizumab effects on memory and regulatory T cells. Points from the study as a whole: Contribution to the alloresponse seemed major for naive T cells, which also seemed more diverse than memory cells. Sequences below about 10^-5 frequency were poorly captured, and few alloreactive clones mapped to unstimulated subsets. For siplizumab cultures, the suppressive function of their proliferating Tregs was not confirmed.

For every sample, around 9.6 x 10^4 TCR templates were assayed. Sequenced by immunoSEQ multiplex PCR; TCRdb stores in-frame clones only, minus some. The repertoire holds 55,000 to 70,000 clones, with approximately 93% as singletons. Deletions cut 4 bases from V and 6 bases from J, with 8 bases between. Germline lookup yields CDR1 LNHNV and CDR2 YYDKDF (reference sequence). This CDR3 comprises 12 residues. The TCR was taken from a human donor in good health. The chain couples TRBV15 to TRBJ2-3; D gene unclear. The sample comprised CD8+ T cells sorted from blood. CDR3 DNA sequence: TGTGCCACCAGCAAAGATGGGGATACGCAGTATTTT. It is translated as CATSKDGDTQYF.